This T cell receptor beta chain was retrieved from a study of CD8+CD57+ T cells in acquired aplastic anemia. Study context: The mean DNA yield obtained from sorted CD4+ and CD8+ cells came to 3.2 ug. General study findings and limits: Statistical testing detected no significant gap in CD8+ Simpson's diversity between patients and controls. Comparison of patients with controls identified roughly 30 shared CD8+ CDR3 sequences.

On this clonotype: No antigen is known for it.

Germline V gives CDR1 DFQATT, CDR2 SNEGSKA (reference sequence). V lost 0 bases to trimming and J lost 8 bases, with 10 bases between them. There are 12 residues in the CDR3. According to the study, genomic DNA was the template for TCR beta VDJ and CDR3 profiling. TCRdb independently ran MiXCR on the reads; one entry per CDR3 protein. There are about 170,000 distinct CDR3 sequences in the sample; about 60% occur only once, and over 40% lies in the top ten. The gene calls are TRBV20-1 and TRBJ1-2; D is ambiguous. The TCR comes from a human donor in good health. Sequenced input: sorted CD4+, CD8+, or CD8+CD57+ T cells (not recorded which) from PBMCs. The CDR3 coding sequence is TGCAGTGCTAGAGATTCCGCAAGCGGCTACACCTTC. Translating it yields CSARDSASGYTF.